This T cell receptor (beta chain) was captured by sequencing in a study of T cell repertoires in cytomegalovirus infection. About the research overall: Peptides in the study included HLA-C-restricted and HLA-B-restricted CMV epitopes. Indications of both CMV infection and matching HLA type were provided by public TCR beta signatures. Study-wide results and caveats: Summed frequency of public TCR beta families distinguished CMV carriers with the relevant HLA. Dominant in the ex vivo response were TCR beta clonotypes restricted by HLA-C and specific for CMV.

TCRdb fed the reads into MiXCR, producing one record per CDR3 protein. The top ten hold about an eighth of the sample, which has about 890,000 distinct CDR3 sequences, 31% seen once. The CDR3 length is 18 residues. Germline V gene lookup returns CDR1 SGHTA and CDR2 FQGNSA. V was shortened by 4 bases and J by 0 bases, with 19 bases between the two germline ends. Worth noting for this clonotype: Antigen specificity is unknown.

This sample comprised cultured CD8+ T cells from PBMCs, obtained from culture after CMV antigen stimulation. The TCR sequence derives from a human donor in good health (CMV status not recorded). Some clones in this sample may be carry-over from other donors' samples. The chain joins TRBV7-2 to TRBJ1-3; D gene ambiguous. This chain's CDR3 is CASSSLPTPANSGNTIYF. The CDR3 coding sequence is TGTGCCAGCAGCTCCCTCCCCACCCCGGCGAACTCTGGAAACACCATATATTTT.